Presented here are 14 T cell receptor beta chains from one specimen sequenced in a study of T cell responses to AZD1222 COVID-19 vaccine. This table comes from immunoSEQ multiplex PCR, and its TCRdb copy is limited to in-frame clones, with some not included. The sample lists about 100,000 clones, roughly nine tenths occurring once. Source: peripheral blood, taken on day 0 of AZD1222 vaccination. All receptors derive from an adult in good health.

The rearrangement uses TRBV6-1 and TRBJ1-3; D unclear. CDR1 is MNHNS and CDR2 is SASEGT in the germline V gene. The V end lost 2 bases, the J end lost 4 bases, and 6 bases lay between the germline ends. The CDR3 loop spans 13 amino acids. The chain's CDR3 is CASSEYEGNTIYF. The CDR3 nucleotides read TGTGCCAGCAGTGAATACGAGGGAAACACCATATATTTT.

This sequence joins TRBV12-3 or TRBV12-4 and TRBJ2-5; a possible D gene is TRBD2 (7 bases). The germline V and J ends were trimmed by 4 bases and 5 bases, with 11 bases remaining between them. The CDR3 loop spans 13 amino acids. The CDR3 DNA follows: TGTGCCAGCAGTTGGGGGGGGCGGGAGACCCAGTACTTC. Translation gives CASSWGGRETQYF.

The V and J genes are TRBV6-5 and TRBJ1-2; 7 nucleotides match TRBD1. V was pared by 6 bases and J by 4 bases, with 8 bases of the junction left unmatched. CDR3 length: 14 amino acids. CDR1 MNHEY and CDR2 SVGAGI come from the germline V gene. CDR3 residues: CASRDRTGSYGYTF. The DNA for the CDR3 is TGTGCCAGCAGGGACAGGACAGGTAGCTATGGCTACACCTTC.

The chain combines TRBV9 with TRBJ1-4; possibly TRBD1 for D (5 bases). From germline, CDR1 is SGDLS and CDR2 YYNGEE. There are 14 residues in the CDR3. V gave up 4 bases and J gave up 0 bases, with 7 bases separating them. CDR3 sequence (DNA): TGTGCCAGCAGCCAGACAGCAACTAATGAAAAACTGTTTTTT. This sequence encodes CASSQTATNEKLFF.

This clone was observed once. The CDR3 sequence: CASSERNSWTEAFF. In nucleotides, the CDR3 is TGTGCCAGCAGTGAAAGGAACTCTTGGACTGAAGCTTTCTTT. V and J are TRBV6-1 and TRBJ1-1; D gene unclear. From germline, CDR1 is MNHNS and CDR2 SASEGT. CDR3 length equals 14 residues. Between the trimmed V and J ends, which lost 2 bases and 5 bases, there was a span of 12 bases.

This chain connects TRBV15 to TRBJ1-2; possibly TRBD1 for D (5 bases). V lost 1 base and J lost 4, with 7 bases in between. CDR1 and CDR2 (germline): LNHNV, YYDKDF (reference sequence). This CDR3 has 13 residues. CDR3 nucleotide sequence: TGTGCCACCAGCAGAGCAGGGACCTATGGCTACACCTTC. Its translation: CATSRAGTYGYTF. The whole variable domain, remainder taken from reference TRBV15 and TRBJ1-2, is DAMVIQNPRYQVTQFGKPVTLSCSQTLNHNVMYWYQQKSSQAPKLLFHYYDKDFNNEADTPDNFQSRRPNTSFCFLDIRSPGLGDTAMYLCATSRAGTYGYTFGSGTRLTVV.

The rearrangement links TRBV19 to TRBJ1-5; a weak D match, TRBD1 (6 bases). CDR3 length: 17 amino acids. V lost 7 bases to trimming and J lost 0 bases, with 19 bases between them. Germline loops: CDR1 LNHDA, CDR2 SQIVND (reference sequence). DNA for the CDR3: TGTGCCAGTATCCGAGGGGGACAATTCAATAGCAATCAGCCCCAGCATTTT. Translating gives CASIRGGQFNSNQPQHF.

The chain carries TRBV9 and TRBJ2-7, with TRBD2 matching over 7 bases. Germline trimming cut 4 bases from V and 5 bases from J; bases unmatched to any gene: 9. The CDR3 extends over 14 amino acids. CDR1 is SGDLS and CDR2 is YYNGEE in the germline V gene. CDR3 region: CASSWGGGRDEQYF. Here the CDR3 DNA reads TGTGCCAGCAGCTGGGGCGGGGGACGGGACGAGCAGTACTTC. Together with reference TRBV9 and TRBJ2-7, the CDR3 gives the full variable domain: DSGVTQTPKHLITATGQRVTLRCSPRSGDLSVYWYQQSLDQGLQFLIQYYNGEERAKGNILERFSAQQFPDLHSELNLSSLELGDSALYFCASSWGGGRDEQYFGPGTRLTVT.

V usage is TRBV10-3 and J usage is TRBJ2-7; TRBD2 matches at 8 bases. V gave up 2 bases and J gave up 6 bases; unmatched junction bases: 9. The CDR3 totals 15 residues. The germline CDR1 and CDR2 sequences are ENHRY and SYGVKD. The CDR3 loop is CAISEGAGGPREQYF. The CDR3 DNA reads as TGTGCCATCAGTGAGGGGGCGGGAGGACCCCGCGAGCAGTACTTC.

This sequence joins TRBV7-9 and TRBJ1-1; D gene ambiguous. The CDR3 is made up of 11 amino acids. V lost 5 bases and J 4 bases, leaving 5 bases between the germline ends. The germline V gene encodes CDR1 SEHNR and CDR2 FQNEAQ (reference sequence). For the CDR3, the DNA is TGTGCCAGCAGCCCCCTCACTGAAGCTTTCTTT. It encodes CASSPLTEAFF.

The chain carries TRBV19 and TRBJ2-3, with D uncertain. Germline-derived CDR1 and CDR2 are LNHDA and SQIVND (reference sequence). Trimming shortened V by 4 bases and J by 0 bases, and 8 bases separated the two germline ends. This CDR3 comprises 14 residues. DNA of the CDR3: TGTGCCAGTAGTAGTAGCCCTAGCACAGATACGCAGTATTTT. Its translation: CASSSSPSTDTQYF.

The chain couples TRBV25-1 to TRBJ1-2; possibly TRBD1 for D (6 bases). CDR1 is MGHDK and CDR2 is SYGVNS in the germline V gene. Trimming removed 4 bases from V and 4 bases from J, with 10 bases in between. CDR3 length equals 13 residues. In DNA form, the CDR3 reads TGTGCCAGCAGTGTACAGGGAGTCTATGGCTACACCTTC. Residues: CASSVQGVYGYTF.

The sample holds a few counts of this clone. The V gene is TRBV4-1, the J gene TRBJ2-7; D ambiguous. CDR3 length equals 14 residues. Germline CDR1 MGHRA, CDR2 YSYEKL. Trimming cost V 0 bases and J 10 bases, with 16 bases left between them. CDR3 nucleotide sequence: TGCGCCAGCAGCCAAGATACCCCTTTAGTACGACAGTACTTC. It is translated as CASSQDTPLVRQYF.

The chain uses TRBV12-2 and TRBJ2-3; the table's D call TRBD1 went unverified against the DNA. TRBV12-2 is recorded as a pseudogene. CDR3 length equals 13 residues. The CDR3 DNA reads TGTGCACCACAGGGCCTCCTAGGAGATACGCAGTATTTT. Amino acids: CAPQGLLGDTQYF.